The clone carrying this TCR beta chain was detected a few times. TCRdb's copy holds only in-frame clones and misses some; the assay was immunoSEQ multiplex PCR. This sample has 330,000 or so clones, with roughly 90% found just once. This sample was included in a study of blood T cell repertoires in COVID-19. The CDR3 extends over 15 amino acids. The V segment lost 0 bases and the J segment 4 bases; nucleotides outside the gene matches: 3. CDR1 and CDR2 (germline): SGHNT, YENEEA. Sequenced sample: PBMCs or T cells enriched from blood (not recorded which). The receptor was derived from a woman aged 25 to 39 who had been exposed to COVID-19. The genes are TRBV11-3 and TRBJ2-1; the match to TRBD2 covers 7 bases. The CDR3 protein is CASSLDEGGYNEQFF. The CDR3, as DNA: TGTGCCAGCAGCTTAGACGAGGGAGGGTACAATGAGCAGTTCTTC. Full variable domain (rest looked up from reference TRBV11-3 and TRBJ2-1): EAGVVQSPRYKIIEKKQPVAFWCNPISGHNTLYWYLQNLGQGPELLIRYENEEAVDDSQLPKDRFSAERLKGVDSTLKIQPAELGDSAVYLCASSLDEGGYNEQFFGPGTRLTVL.